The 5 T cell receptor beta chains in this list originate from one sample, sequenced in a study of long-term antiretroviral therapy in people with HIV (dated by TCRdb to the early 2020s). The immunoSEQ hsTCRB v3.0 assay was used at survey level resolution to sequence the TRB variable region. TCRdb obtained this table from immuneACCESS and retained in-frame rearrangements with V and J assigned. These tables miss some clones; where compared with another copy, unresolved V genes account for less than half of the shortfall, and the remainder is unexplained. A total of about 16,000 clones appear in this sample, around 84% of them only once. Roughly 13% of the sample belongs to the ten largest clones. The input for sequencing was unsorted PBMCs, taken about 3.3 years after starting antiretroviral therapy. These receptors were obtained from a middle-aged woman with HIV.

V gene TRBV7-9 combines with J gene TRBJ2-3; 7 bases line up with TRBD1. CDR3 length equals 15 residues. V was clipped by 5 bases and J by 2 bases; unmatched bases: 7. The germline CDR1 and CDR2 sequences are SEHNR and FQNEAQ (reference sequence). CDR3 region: CASSRTGDHTDTQYF. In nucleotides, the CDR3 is TGTGCCAGCAGCCGAACAGGGGACCACACAGATACGCAGTATTTT.

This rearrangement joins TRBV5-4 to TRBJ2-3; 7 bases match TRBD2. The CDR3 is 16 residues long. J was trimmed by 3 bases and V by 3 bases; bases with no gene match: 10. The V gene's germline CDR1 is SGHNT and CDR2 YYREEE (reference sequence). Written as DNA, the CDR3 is TGTGCCAGCAGCTCCGTCGGGGGGATCTCGACAGATACGCAGTATTTT. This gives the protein CASSSVGGISTDTQYF.

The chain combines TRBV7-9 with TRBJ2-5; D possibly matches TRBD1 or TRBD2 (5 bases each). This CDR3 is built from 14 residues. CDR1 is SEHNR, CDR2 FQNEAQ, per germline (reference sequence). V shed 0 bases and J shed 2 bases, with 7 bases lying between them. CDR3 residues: CASSLARGQETQYF. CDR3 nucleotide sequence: TGTGCCAGCAGCTTAGCGAGGGGACAAGAGACCCAGTACTTC.

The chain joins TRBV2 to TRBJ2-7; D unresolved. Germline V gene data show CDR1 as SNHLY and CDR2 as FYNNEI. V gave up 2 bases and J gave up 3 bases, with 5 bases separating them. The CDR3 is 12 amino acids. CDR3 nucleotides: TGTGCCAGCAGTGAACAGCTCTACGAGCAGTACTTC. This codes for CASSEQLYEQYF.

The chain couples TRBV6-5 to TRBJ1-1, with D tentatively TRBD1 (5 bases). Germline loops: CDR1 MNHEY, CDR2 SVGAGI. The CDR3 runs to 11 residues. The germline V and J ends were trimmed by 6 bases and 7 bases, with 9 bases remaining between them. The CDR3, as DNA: TGTGCCAGCAGGGCGGGGCTTGAAGCTTTCTTT. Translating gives CASRAGLEAFF.